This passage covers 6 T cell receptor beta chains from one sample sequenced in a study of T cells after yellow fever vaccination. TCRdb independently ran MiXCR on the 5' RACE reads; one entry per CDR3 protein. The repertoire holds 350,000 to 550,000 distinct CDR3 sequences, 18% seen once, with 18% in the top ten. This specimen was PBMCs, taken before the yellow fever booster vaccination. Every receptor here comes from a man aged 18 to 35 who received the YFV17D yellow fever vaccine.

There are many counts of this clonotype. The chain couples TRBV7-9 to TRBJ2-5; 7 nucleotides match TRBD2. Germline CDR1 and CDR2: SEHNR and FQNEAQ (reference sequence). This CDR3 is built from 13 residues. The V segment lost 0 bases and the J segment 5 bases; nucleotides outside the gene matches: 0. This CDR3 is CASSLAGGETQYF. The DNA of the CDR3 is TGTGCCAGCAGCTTAGCCGGGGGGGAGACCCAGTACTTC.

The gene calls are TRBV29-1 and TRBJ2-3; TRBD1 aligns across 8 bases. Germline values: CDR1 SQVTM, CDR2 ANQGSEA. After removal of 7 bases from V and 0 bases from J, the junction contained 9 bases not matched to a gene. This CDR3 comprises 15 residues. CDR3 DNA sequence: TGCAGCGCCGCCTTCGGACAGGGTAGCACAGATACGCAGTATTTT. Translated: CSAAFGQGSTDTQYF.

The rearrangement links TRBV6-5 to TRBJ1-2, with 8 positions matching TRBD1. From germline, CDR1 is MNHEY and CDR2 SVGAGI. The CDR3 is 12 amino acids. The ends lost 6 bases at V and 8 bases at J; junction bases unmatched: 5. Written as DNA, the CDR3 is TGTGCCAGCAGATTTGACAGGGGAGGCTACACCTTC. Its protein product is CASRFDRGGYTF.

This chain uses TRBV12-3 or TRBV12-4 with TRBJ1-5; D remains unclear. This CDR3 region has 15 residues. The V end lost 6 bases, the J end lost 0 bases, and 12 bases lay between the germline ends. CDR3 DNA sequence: TGTGCCAGCAGCCCCGAGGTCTATAGCAATCAGCCCCAGCATTTT. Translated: CASSPEVYSNQPQHF.

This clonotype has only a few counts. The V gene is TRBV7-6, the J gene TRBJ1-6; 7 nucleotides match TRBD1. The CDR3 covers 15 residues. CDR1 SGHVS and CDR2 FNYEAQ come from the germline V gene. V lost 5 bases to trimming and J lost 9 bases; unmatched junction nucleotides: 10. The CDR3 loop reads CASSPVDRVVSPLHF. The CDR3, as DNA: TGTGCCAGCAGCCCTGTAGACAGGGTGGTTTCACCCCTCCACTTT.

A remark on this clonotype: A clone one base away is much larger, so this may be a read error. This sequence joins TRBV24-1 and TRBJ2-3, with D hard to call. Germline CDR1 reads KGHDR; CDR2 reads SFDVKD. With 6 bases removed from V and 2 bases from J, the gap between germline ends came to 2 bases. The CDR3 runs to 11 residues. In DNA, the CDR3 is TGTGCCACCAGTTACACAGATACGCAGTATTTT. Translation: CATSYTDTQYF.